Each of the 21 T cell receptor beta chains below was sequenced from the same sample in a study of CD8 T cells in ankylosing spondylitis. TCRdb passed the 5' RACE reads through MiXCR, listing each CDR3 protein once. The table includes some 200,000 distinct CDR3 sequences, 15% to 20% detected once. Sequenced: blood, either unsorted or a sorted T cell fraction (not recorded which). These receptors came from a male donor under 30 with ankylosing spondylitis or in good health (not recorded which).

This clonotype appeared many times. The chain combines TRBV2 with TRBJ2-5, with D tentatively TRBD1 (6 bases). CDR1 is SNHLY, CDR2 FYNNEI, per germline. V was trimmed by 8 bases and J by 1 base, leaving 14 bases between them. The CDR3 runs to 14 residues. The CDR3 protein is CASLLPQGQETQYF. DNA for the CDR3: TGTGCCAGCCTCCTTCCACAGGGCCAAGAGACCCAGTACTTC.

This clonotype came up a few times. The chain links TRBV11-3 to TRBJ2-7; D possibly corresponds to TRBD1 (7 bases). Germline CDR1 reads SGHNT; CDR2 reads YENEEA. Trimming took off 5 bases at V and 1 base at J, with 15 bases between the two ends. The length of the CDR3 is 15 residues. CDR3 DNA: TGTGCCAGCAGCCAGGGGGGACGGGATTCCTACGAGCAGTACTTC. Protein product: CASSQGGRDSYEQYF.

V gene TRBV25-1 combines with J gene TRBJ2-7, with TRBD2 matching over 11 bases. Germline V gives CDR1 MGHDK, CDR2 SYGVNS. This CDR3 is built from 15 residues. The junction had 10 bases not matched to a gene; V was cut back by 8 bases and J by 4 bases. The chain's CDR3 is CASGKLAGVAYEQYF. In DNA form, the CDR3 reads TGTGCCAGCGGAAAACTAGCGGGAGTTGCGTACGAGCAGTACTTC.

The sample holds many counts of this clonotype. This chain uses TRBV29-1 with TRBJ2-7; D not certain. CDR3 length equals 12 residues. Germline assignment: CDR1 SQVTM and CDR2 ANQGSEA. The V end was cut by 4 bases, the J end by 2 bases, with 9 bases between. CDR3 protein: CSVVGYTYEQYV. CDR3 nucleotide sequence: TGCAGCGTTGTAGGCTATACCTACGAGCAGTACGTC.

This clonotype has at least ten counts. The chain recombines TRBV27 with TRBJ2-4, with 8 bases matching TRBD2. V lost 5 bases and J lost 1; bases outside the gene matches: 4. The CDR3 runs to 15 residues. In germline, CDR1 is MNHEY, CDR2 SMNVEV (reference sequence). The CDR3 spells CASSGRLAAKNIQYF. In DNA form, the CDR3 reads TGTGCCAGCAGTGGGAGACTAGCGGCCAAAAACATTCAGTACTTC.

This clonotype showed up many times. The chain couples TRBV7-9 to TRBJ2-7; tentative D call: TRBD1 (5 bases). The CDR3 is 16 amino acids. Trimming took off 5 bases at V and 2 bases at J, with 19 bases between the two ends. Looked up from germline, CDR1 is SEHNR and CDR2 is FQNEAQ (reference sequence). This CDR3 reads CASSPLTGRRPYEQYF. The CDR3 nucleotides are TGTGCCAGCAGCCCGCTAACAGGCAGGAGACCCTACGAGCAGTACTTC. Together with reference TRBV7-9 and TRBJ2-7, the CDR3 gives the full variable domain: DTGVSQNPRHKITKRGQNVTFRCDPISEHNRLYWYRQTLGQGPEFLTYFQNEAQLEKSRLLSDRFSAERPKGSFSTLEIQRTEQGDSAMYLCASSPLTGRRPYEQYFGPGTRLTVT.

In this sample, this clonotype turned up a few times. The chain links TRBV6-4 to TRBJ1-2; 10 bases fit TRBD1. Germline lookup yields CDR1 MRHNA and CDR2 SNTAGT. V was pared by 2 bases and J by 7 bases, with 16 bases of the junction left unmatched. The CDR3 length is 18 residues. The chain's CDR3 is CASSDPNENGTGDSGYTF. DNA of the CDR3: TGTGCCAGCAGTGACCCGAACGAGAACGGGACAGGGGACTCTGGCTACACCTTC.

V and J are TRBV28 and TRBJ2-7, with D maybe TRBD2 (6 bases). Trimming stripped 6 bases from V and 1 base from J, with 10 bases between. The CDR3 is made up of 13 amino acids. Germline CDR1 is MDHEN and CDR2 is SYDVKM. The CDR3, as DNA: TGTGCCAGCAGGTCCGGGACTTCCTACGAGCAGTACTTC. As protein: CASRSGTSYEQYF.

The CDR3 is CASSQDWVGSYEQYF. CDR3 DNA: TGCGCCAGCAGCCAAGACTGGGTCGGATCCTACGAGCAGTACTTC. This chain connects TRBV4-3 to TRBJ2-7; D gene ambiguous. With 0 bases removed from V and 1 base from J, the gap between germline ends came to 10 bases. Germline V gene sequence: CDR1 LGHNA, CDR2 YSLEER. This CDR3 spans 15 amino acids.

In its sample, this clonotype was seen many times. The rearrangement uses TRBV6-2 or TRBV6-3 and TRBJ2-1; 9 nucleotides agree with TRBD2. V gave up 7 bases and J gave up 2 bases; unmatched junction bases: 6. From germline, CDR1 is MNHEY and CDR2 SVGEGT. This CDR3 is 15 amino acids long. CDR3 protein: CASTRAGGTYNEQFF. CDR3 DNA sequence: TGTGCCAGCACCAGAGCGGGGGGAACCTACAATGAGCAGTTCTTC.

This clonotype was seen many times. J is TRBJ1-2 and V is TRBV25-1, with unresolved D. The CDR3 contains 13 residues. Per the germline V gene, CDR1 is MGHDK and CDR2 is SYGVNS. V lost 5 bases and J 4 bases, leaving 11 bases between the germline ends. As DNA, the CDR3 is TGTGCCAGCAGTCGATTTTCAGGCTATGGCTACACCTTC. This gives the protein CASSRFSGYGYTF.

This clonotype turned up a few times. The rearrangement uses TRBV23-1 and TRBJ2-3; a weak D match, TRBD2 (6 bases). TRBV23-1 is an ORF, and what it does is uncertain. Trimming took 4 bases from V and 2 from J, leaving 10 bases between them. The CDR3 has 14 residues. The DNA for the CDR3 is TGCGCCAGCAGTCCCGGGGGTCCCACAGATACGCAGTATTTT. Translated: CASSPGGPTDTQYF.

This clonotype was picked up many times. V and J are TRBV11-2 and TRBJ2-7, with TRBD1 as a possible D gene (6 bases). V was pared by 4 bases and J by 2 bases, with 12 bases between. Germline lookup yields CDR1 SGHAT and CDR2 FQNNGV. The CDR3 spans 14 residues. CDR3: CASSSSQGPYEQYV. CDR3 coding DNA: TGTGCCAGCAGCTCCTCGCAGGGGCCCTACGAGCAGTACGTC.

The chain combines TRBV11-2 with TRBJ2-7, with 7 bases lining up with TRBD1. With V trimmed by 5 bases and J by 3 bases, 4 bases remained unmatched. Germline CDR1 reads SGHAT; CDR2 reads FQNNGV. This CDR3 contains 13 residues. CDR3 DNA sequence: TGTGCCAGCAGCGTCGGACAGGACTACGAGCAGTACGTC. Amino acids: CASSVGQDYEQYV.

This clonotype was detected ten times or more. The chain couples TRBV6-6 to TRBJ1-4; D remains unclear. The V and J ends lost 5 bases and 4 bases respectively, with 5 bases between them. Germline-derived CDR1 and CDR2 are MNHNY and SVGAGI (reference sequence). The CDR3 extends over 12 amino acids. DNA of the CDR3: TGTGCCAGCAGTCCCAATAATGAAAAACTGTTTTTT. This codes for CASSPNNEKLFF.

This clonotype was detected many times. The chain links TRBV29-1 to TRBJ2-7; 10 positions match TRBD1. V shed 4 bases and J 4 bases; nucleotides not matched to a gene: 1. Germline CDR1 is SQVTM and CDR2 is ANQGSEA. The CDR3 loop spans 12 amino acids. CDR3 sequence (DNA): TGCAGCGTTGGGACAGGGGGTTACGAGCAGTACTTC. Translation: CSVGTGGYEQYF.

This clonotype was seen many times. This chain connects TRBV18 to TRBJ2-1, with TRBD1 matching over 9 bases. The trim removed 3 bases at V and 12 bases at J, leaving 3 bases unmatched. CDR3 size: 12 residues. Germline loops: CDR1 KGHSH, CDR2 LQKENI. The CDR3 sequence: CASSPPGQGQFF. As DNA, the CDR3 is TGTGCCAGCTCACCCCCGGGACAGGGGCAGTTCTTC.

A remark on this clonotype: A much larger clonotype is one base distant, so this may be a read error. V usage is TRBV4-2 and J usage is TRBJ2-2; no definite D call. The germline V and J ends were trimmed by 4 bases and 5 bases, with 5 bases remaining between them. The germline CDR1 and CDR2 sequences are LGHNA and YNFKEQ. The CDR3 covers 12 residues. In DNA, the CDR3 is TGTGCCAGCAGCCCGCAAACCGGGGAGCTGTTTTTT. Protein product: CASSPQTGELFF.

This clonotype was recorded at least ten times. This chain joins TRBV2 and TRBJ1-1; TRBD1 matches 8 bases. The CDR3 length is 13 residues. CDR1 and CDR2 from the germline V gene are SNHLY and FYNNEI. Trimming cost V 8 bases and J 2 bases; bases outside gene matches: 4. CDR3 protein: CASGTGRNTEAFF. The DNA for the CDR3 is TGTGCCAGCGGGACAGGCCGAAACACTGAAGCTTTCTTT.

This clonotype was detected ten times or more. This chain links TRBV20-1 with TRBJ2-5; possible D gene TRBD1, 5 bases. V lost 2 bases, J lost 5 bases, and 12 bases lay in between. Germline assignment: CDR1 DFQATT and CDR2 SNEGSKA (reference sequence). The CDR3 covers 13 residues. The CDR3 DNA follows: TGCAGTGCTAGACCCAGGGCAGGCGAGACCCAGTACTTC. This sequence encodes CSARPRAGETQYF.

This clonotype was counted many times. The chain uses TRBV29-1 and TRBJ2-1; 11 positions match TRBD2. The CDR3 length is 13 residues. CDR1 SQVTM and CDR2 ANQGSEA come from the germline V gene. The V gene end was trimmed by 3 bases and the J gene end by 6 bases; junction bases not matched to a gene: 1. CDR3 amino acids: CSVEGLAVNEQFF. The DNA of the CDR3 is TGCAGCGTTGAGGGACTAGCGGTCAATGAGCAGTTCTTC.